The rows below give T cell receptor beta chains drawn from one sample of a study of CD8+CD57+ T cells in acquired aplastic anemia. Each CDR3 protein is one row after TCRdb ran MiXCR on the reads. The sample lists 150,000 to 200,000 distinct CDR3 sequences, around 40% occurring once. Sequencing was done on a sample of sorted CD4+, CD8+, or CD8+CD57+ T cells (not recorded which) from PBMCs. These receptors all stem from a human donor in good health. Both conserved end residues are part of each CDR3. The order of the fields is V gene, D gene, clone size, J gene, CDR3 DNA, CDR3 protein. The D gene is left open where the match is weak. The listing skips clone size in some rows; elsewhere it reads once, few, many or a size class.

V: TRBV11-2; D: .; size: many; J: TRBJ2-2; DNA: TGTGCCAGCAGCCCAGGACGGTTCACCGGGGAGCTGTTTTTT; CDR3: CASSPGRFTGELFF
V: TRBV10-1; D: .; size: .; J: TRBJ2-7; DNA: TGCGCCAGCGGCGAAGACAGTGGGCGCTTGTACTTC; CDR3: CASGEDSGRLYF
V: TRBV14; D: .; size: .; J: TRBJ2-5; DNA: TGTGCCAGCAGCCAGCTGAGAGAGACCCAGTACTTC; CDR3: CASSQLRETQYF
V: TRBV10-3; D: .; size: .; J: TRBJ1-2; DNA: TGTGCCATCAGTGTACAGGGAGTCTACACCTTC; CDR3: CAISVQGVYTF
V: TRBV7-8; D: .; size: many; J: TRBJ1-1; DNA: TGTGCCAGCAGCTTCCGGCAGGACTTGAACACTGAAGCTTTCTTT; CDR3: CASSFRQDLNTEAFF
V: TRBV15; D: .; size: few; J: TRBJ1-6; DNA: TGTGCCACCAGGCGGACCAGGGCCCTGAGGGAACCCCTCCACTTT; CDR3: CATRRTRALREPLHF
V: TRBV9; D: .; size: many; J: TRBJ2-3; DNA: TGTGCCAGCAGCGTAGATGCGGGAACATTCCAGTATTTT; CDR3: CASSVDAGTFQYF
V: TRBV12-3/TRBV12-4; D: TRBD1; size: few; J: TRBJ2-7; DNA: TGTGCCAGCAGTTCGAGAGGGACAGGGACCAGCCGCGGTACCTACGAGCAGTACTTC; CDR3: CASSSRGTGTSRGTYEQYF
V: TRBV18; D: TRBD2; size: .; J: TRBJ2-7; DNA: TGTGCCAGCTCACCACCGGGAGGGATGGGGTACGAGCAGTACTTC; CDR3: CASSPPGGMGYEQYF
V: TRBV20-1; D: TRBD2; size: many; J: TRBJ2-7; DNA: TGCAGTGCTAGGCCCGGGACTAGAGTCGCCGAGCAGTACTTC; CDR3: CSARPGTRVAEQYF
V: TRBV7-3; D: .; size: many; J: TRBJ2-5; DNA: TGTGCCAGCATCTTCCCGGGGGCCGAAGAGACCCAGTACTTC; CDR3: CASIFPGAEETQYF